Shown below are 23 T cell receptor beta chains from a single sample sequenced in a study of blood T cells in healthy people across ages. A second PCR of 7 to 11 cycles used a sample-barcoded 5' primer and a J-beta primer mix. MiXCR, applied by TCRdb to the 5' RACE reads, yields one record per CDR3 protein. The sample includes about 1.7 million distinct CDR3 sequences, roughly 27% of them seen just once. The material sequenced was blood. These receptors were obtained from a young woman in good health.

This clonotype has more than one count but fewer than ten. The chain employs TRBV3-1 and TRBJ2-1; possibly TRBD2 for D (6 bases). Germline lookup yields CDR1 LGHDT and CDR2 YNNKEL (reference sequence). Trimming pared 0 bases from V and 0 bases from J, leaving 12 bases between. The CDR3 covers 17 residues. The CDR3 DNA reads TGTGCCAGCAGCCAAGACGGGGCGGGGAGCTCCTACAATGAGCAGTTCTTC. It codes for CASSQDGAGSSYNEQFF.

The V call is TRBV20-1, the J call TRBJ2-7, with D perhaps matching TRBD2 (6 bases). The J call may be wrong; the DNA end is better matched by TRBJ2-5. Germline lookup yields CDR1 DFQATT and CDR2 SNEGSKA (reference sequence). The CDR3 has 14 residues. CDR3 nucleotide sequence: TGCAGTGCTAGAAGACCCCCCGCGGGGGAGACCCAGTACTTC. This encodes CSARRPPAGETQYF.

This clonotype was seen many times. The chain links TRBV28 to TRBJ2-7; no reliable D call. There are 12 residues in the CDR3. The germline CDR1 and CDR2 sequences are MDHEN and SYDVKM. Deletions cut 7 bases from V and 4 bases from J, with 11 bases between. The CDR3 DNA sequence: TGTGCCAGCAACTCGAACCGATACGAGCAGTACTTC. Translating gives CASNSNRYEQYF. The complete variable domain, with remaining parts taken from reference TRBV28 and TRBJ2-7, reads DVKVTQSSRYLVKRTGEKVFLECVQDMDHENMFWYRQDPGLGLRLIYFSYDVKMKEKGDIPEGYSVSREKKERFSLILESASTNQTSMYLCASNSNRYEQYFGPGTRLTVT.

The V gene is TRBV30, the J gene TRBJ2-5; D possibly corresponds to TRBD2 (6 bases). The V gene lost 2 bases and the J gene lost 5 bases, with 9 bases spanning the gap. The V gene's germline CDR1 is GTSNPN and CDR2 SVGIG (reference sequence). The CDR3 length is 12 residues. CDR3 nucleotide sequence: TGTGCCTGGAGTCAAAGCGGGGAGACCCAGTACTTC. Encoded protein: CAWSQSGETQYF.

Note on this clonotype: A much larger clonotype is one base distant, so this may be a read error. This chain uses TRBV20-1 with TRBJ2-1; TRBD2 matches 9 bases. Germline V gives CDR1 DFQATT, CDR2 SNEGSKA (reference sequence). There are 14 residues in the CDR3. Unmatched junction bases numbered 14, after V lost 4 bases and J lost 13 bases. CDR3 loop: CSATSGTVEETQFF. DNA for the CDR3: TGCAGTGCTACTAGCGGGACTGTAGAGGAGACCCAGTTCTTC.

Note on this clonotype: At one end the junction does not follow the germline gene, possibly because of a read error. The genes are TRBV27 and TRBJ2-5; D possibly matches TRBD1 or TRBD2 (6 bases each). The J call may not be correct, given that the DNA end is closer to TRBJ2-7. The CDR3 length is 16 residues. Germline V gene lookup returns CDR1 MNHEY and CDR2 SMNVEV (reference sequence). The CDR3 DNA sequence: TGTGTCAGCAGTCCCTTCACGGGGGCCTTTGGGGACGAGCAGTACTTC. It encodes CVSSPFTGAFGDEQYF.

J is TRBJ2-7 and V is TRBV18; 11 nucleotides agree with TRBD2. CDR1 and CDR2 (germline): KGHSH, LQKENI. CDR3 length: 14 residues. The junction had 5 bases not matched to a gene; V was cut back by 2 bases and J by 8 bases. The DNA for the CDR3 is TGTGCCAGCTCACCAAGGACTAGCGGGTACAAGCAGTACTTC. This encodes CASSPRTSGYKQYF. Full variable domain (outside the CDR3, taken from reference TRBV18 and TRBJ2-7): NAGVMQNPRHLVRRRGQEARLRCSPMKGHSHVYWYRQLPEEGLKFMVYLQKENIIDESGMPKERFSAEFPKEGPSILRIQQVVRGDSAAYFCASSPRTSGYKQYFGPGTRLTVT.

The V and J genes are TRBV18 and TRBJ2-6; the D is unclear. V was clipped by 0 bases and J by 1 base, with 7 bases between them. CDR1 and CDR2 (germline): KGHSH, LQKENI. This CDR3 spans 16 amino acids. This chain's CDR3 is CASSPPSASGANVLTF. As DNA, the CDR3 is TGTGCCAGCTCACCACCATCGGCATCTGGGGCCAACGTCCTGACTTTC.

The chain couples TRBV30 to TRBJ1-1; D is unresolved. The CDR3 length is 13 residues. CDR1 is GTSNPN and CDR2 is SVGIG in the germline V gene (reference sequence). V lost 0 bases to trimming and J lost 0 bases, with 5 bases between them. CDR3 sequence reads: CAWSVVMNTEAFF. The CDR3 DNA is TGTGCCTGGAGTGTAGTGATGAACACTGAAGCTTTCTTT. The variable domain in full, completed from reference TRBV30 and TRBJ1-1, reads SQTIHQWPATLVQPVGSPLSLECTVEGTSNPNLYWYRQAAGRGLQLLFYSVGIGQISSEVPQNLSASRPQDRQFILSSKKLLLSDSGFYLCAWSVVMNTEAFFGQGTRLTVV.

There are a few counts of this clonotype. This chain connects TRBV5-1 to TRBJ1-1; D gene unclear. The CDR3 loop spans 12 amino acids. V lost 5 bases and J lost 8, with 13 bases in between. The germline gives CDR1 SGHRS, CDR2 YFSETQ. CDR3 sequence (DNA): TGCGCCAGCAGAGGTCGGCGTCCAGAAGCTTTCTTT. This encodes CASRGRRPEAFF.

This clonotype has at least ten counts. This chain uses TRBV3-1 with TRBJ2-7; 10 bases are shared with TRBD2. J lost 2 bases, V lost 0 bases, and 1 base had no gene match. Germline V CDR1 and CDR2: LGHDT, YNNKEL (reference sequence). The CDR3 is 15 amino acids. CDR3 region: CASSQESGGAYEQYF. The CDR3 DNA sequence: TGTGCCAGCAGCCAAGAGAGCGGGGGGGCCTACGAGCAGTACTTC.

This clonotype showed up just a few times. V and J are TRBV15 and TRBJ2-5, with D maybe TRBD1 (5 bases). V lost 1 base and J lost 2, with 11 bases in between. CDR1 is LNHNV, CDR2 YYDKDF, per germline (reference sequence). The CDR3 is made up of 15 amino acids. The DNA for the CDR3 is TGTGCCACCAGCAGAGTAGGGGCGGATCAAGAGACCCAGTACTTC. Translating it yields CATSRVGADQETQYF. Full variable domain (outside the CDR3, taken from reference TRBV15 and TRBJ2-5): DAMVIQNPRYQVTQFGKPVTLSCSQTLNHNVMYWYQQKSSQAPKLLFHYYDKDFNNEADTPDNFQSRRPNTSFCFLDIRSPGLGDTAMYLCATSRVGADQETQYFGPGTRLLVL.

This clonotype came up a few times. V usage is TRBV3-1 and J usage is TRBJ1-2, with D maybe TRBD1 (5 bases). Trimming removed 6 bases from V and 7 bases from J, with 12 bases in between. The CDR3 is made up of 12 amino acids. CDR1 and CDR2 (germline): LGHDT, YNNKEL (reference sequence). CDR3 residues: CASRGPGAGYTF. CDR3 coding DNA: TGTGCCAGCAGGGGGCCCGGGGCTGGCTACACCTTC.

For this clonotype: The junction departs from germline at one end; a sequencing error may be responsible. CDR3 in amino acids: CAGSLRTSGFYEQYF. The CDR3 region has the DNA TGTGCCGGCAGTCTAAGGACTAGCGGTTTCTACGAGCAGTACTTC. The rearrangement links TRBV5-5 to TRBJ2-5, with 10 nucleotides matching TRBD2. The J call is in doubt because the DNA end fits TRBJ2-7 better. CDR3 length equals 15 residues. CDR1 and CDR2 (germline): SGHKS, YYEKEE (reference sequence).

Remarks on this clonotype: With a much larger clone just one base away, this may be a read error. CDR3 residues: CASSPDTGDRRGYTF. The CDR3 DNA is TGCGCCAGCAGCCCAGATACGGGAGACAGGAGGGGCTACACCTTC. This chain joins TRBV4-3 and TRBJ1-2, with a possible D match to TRBD1 (6 bases). The CDR3 is 15 amino acids. The V gene lost 4 bases and the J gene lost 8 bases, with 20 bases spanning the gap. Germline V gene lookup returns CDR1 LGHNA and CDR2 YSLEER.

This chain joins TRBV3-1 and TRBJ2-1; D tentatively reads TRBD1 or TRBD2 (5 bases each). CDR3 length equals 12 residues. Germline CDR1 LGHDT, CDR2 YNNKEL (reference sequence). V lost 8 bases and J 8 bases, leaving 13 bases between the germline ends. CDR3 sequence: CASVGVGDEQFF. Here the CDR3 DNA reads TGTGCCAGCGTGGGGGTTGGGGATGAGCAGTTCTTC.

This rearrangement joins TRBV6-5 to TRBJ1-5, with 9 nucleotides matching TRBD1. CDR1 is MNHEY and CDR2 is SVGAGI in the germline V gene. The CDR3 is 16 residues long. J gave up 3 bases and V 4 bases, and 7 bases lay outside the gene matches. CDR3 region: CASSLSGTGNNQPQHF. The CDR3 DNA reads TGTGCCAGCAGTTTATCCGGGACAGGGAACAATCAGCCCCAGCATTTT.

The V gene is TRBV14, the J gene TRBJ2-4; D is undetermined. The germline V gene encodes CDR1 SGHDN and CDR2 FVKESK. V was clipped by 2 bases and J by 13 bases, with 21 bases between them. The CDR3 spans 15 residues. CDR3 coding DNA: TGTGCCAGCAGCCAATTACCTGACGGATGCGGTGAGCAGTACTTC. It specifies CASSQLPDGCGEQYF.

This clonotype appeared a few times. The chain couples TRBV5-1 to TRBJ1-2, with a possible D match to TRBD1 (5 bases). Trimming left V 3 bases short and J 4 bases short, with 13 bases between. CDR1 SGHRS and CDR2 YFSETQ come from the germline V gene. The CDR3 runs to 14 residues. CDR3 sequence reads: CASSSAGQAYGYTF. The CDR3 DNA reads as TGCGCCAGCAGCTCGGCGGGGCAGGCCTATGGCTACACCTTC. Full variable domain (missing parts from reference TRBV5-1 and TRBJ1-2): KAGVTQTPRYLIKTRGQQVTLSCSPISGHRSVSWYQQTPGQGLQFLFEYFSETQRNKGNFPGRFSGRQFSNSRSEMNVSTLELGDSALYLCASSSAGQAYGYTFGSGTRLTVV.

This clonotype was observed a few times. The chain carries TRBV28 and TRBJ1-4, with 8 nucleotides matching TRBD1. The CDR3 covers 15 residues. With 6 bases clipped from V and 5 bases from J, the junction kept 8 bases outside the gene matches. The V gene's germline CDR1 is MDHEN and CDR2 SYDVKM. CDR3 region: CASREPGTGNEKLFF. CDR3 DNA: TGTGCCAGCAGAGAACCCGGGACAGGAAATGAAAAACTGTTTTTT.

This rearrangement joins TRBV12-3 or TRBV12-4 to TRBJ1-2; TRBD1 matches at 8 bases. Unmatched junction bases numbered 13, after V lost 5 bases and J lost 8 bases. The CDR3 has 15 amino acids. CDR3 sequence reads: CASSPRTGHGGGYTF. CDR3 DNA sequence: TGTGCCAGCAGTCCTAGGACAGGGCACGGAGGGGGCTACACCTTC.

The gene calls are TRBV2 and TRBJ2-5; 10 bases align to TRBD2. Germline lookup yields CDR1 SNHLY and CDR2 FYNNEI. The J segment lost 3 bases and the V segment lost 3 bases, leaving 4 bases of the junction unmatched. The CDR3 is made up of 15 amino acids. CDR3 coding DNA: TGTGCCAGCAGTGATTATGGACTAGCGGAAGAGACCCAGTACTTC. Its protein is CASSDYGLAEETQYF.

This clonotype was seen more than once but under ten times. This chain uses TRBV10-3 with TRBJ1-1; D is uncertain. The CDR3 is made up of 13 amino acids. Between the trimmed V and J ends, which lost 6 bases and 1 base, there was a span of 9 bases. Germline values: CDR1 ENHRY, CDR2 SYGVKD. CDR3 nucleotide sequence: TGTGCCATCAGATGGACGGCGAACACTGAAGCTTTCTTT. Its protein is CAIRWTANTEAFF.